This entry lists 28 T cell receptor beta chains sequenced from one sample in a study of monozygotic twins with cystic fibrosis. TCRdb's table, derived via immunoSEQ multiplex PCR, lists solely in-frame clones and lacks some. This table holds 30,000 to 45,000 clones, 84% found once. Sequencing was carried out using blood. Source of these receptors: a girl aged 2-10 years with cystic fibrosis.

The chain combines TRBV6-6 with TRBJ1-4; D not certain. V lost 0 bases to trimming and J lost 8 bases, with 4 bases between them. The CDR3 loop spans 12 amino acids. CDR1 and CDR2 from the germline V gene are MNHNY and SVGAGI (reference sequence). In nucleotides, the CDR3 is TGTGCCAGCAGTTACTCGAGGGAAAAACTGTTTTTT. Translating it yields CASSYSREKLFF.

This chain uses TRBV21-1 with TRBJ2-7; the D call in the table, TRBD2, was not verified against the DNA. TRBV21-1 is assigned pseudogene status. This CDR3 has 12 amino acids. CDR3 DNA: TGTGCCGAGCTAGAGAGGTCCTACGAGCAGTACTTC. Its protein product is CAELERSYEQYF.

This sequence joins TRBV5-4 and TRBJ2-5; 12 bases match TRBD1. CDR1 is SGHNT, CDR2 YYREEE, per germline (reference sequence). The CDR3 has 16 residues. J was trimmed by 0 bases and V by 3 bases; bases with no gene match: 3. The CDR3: CASSWGQGAYQETQYF. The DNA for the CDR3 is TGTGCCAGCAGCTGGGGACAGGGGGCGTACCAAGAGACCCAGTACTTC.

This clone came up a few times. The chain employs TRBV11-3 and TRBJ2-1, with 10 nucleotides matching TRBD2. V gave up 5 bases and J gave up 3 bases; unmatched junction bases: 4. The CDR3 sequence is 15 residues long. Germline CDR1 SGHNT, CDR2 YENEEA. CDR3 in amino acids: CASSRTSGNYNEQFF. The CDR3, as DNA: TGTGCCAGCAGCCGGACTAGCGGAAACTACAATGAGCAGTTCTTC.

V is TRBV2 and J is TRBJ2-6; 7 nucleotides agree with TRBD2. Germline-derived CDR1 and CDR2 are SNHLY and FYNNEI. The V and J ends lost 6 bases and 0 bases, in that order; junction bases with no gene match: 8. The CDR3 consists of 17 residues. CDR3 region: CASRVTGLLSGANVLTF. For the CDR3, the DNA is TGTGCCAGCAGGGTAACGGGACTACTCTCTGGGGCCAACGTCCTGACTTTC.

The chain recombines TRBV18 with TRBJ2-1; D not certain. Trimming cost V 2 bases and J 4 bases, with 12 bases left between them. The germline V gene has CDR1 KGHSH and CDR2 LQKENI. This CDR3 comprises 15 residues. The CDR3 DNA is TGTGCCAGCTCACCAGCATCCAAAGCTTACAATGAGCAGTTCTTC. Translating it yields CASSPASKAYNEQFF.

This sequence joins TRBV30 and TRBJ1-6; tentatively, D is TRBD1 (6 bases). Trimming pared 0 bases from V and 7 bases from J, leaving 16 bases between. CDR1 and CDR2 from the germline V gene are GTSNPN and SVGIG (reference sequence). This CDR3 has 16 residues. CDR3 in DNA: TGTGCCTGGAGTGTACAGGGCAGGGTGGTGAATTCACCCCTCCACTTT. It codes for CAWSVQGRVVNSPLHF.

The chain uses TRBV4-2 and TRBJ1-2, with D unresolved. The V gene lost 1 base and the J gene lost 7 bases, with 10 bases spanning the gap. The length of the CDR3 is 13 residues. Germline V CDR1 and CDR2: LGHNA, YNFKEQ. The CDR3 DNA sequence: TGTGCCAGCAGCCAAGGGGAGGGTCCTGGCTACACCTTC. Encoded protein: CASSQGEGPGYTF.

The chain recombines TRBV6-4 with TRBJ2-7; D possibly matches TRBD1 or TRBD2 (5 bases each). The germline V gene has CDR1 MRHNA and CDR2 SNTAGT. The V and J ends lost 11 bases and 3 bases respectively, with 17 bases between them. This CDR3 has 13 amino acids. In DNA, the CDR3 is TGTGCCCACACCGGGACGTATGTCTACGAGCAGTACTTC. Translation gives CAHTGTYVYEQYF.

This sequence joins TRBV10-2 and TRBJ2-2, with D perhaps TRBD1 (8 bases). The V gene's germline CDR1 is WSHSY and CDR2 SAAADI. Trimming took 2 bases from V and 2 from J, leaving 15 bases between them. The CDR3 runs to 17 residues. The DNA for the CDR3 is TGCGCCAGCAGTGAGAGCGGGACAGGACATAACACCGGGGAGCTGTTTTTT. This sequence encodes CASSESGTGHNTGELFF.

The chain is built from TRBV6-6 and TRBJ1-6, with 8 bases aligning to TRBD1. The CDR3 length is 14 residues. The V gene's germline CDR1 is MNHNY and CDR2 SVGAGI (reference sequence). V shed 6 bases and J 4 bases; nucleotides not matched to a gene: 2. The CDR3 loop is CASSRTGYNSPLHF. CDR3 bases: TGTGCCAGCAGCCGGACAGGGTATAATTCACCCCTCCACTTT.

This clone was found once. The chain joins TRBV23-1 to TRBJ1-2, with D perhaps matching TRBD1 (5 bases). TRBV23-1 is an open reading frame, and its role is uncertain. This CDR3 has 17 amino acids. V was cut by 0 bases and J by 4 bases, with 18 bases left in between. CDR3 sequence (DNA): TGCGCCAGCAGTCAATCACAGGAGTCCTCAGATTTCTATGGCTACACCTTC. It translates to CASSQSQESSDFYGYTF.

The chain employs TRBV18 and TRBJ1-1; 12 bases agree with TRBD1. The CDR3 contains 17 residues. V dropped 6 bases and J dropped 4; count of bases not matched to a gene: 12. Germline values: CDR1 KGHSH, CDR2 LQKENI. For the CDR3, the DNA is TGTGCCAGCTCGCCATACCGGGACAGGGGGCGGGGCACTGAAGCTTTCTTT. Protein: CASSPYRDRGRGTEAFF. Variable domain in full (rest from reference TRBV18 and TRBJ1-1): NAGVMQNPRHLVRRRGQEARLRCSPMKGHSHVYWYRQLPEEGLKFMVYLQKENIIDESGMPKERFSAEFPKEGPSILRIQQVVRGDSAAYFCASSPYRDRGRGTEAFFGQGTRLTVV.

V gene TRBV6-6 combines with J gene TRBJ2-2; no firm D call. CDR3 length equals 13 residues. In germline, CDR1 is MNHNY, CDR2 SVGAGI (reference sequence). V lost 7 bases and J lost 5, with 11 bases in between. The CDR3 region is CASIGQTTGELFF. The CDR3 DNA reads TGTGCCAGCATTGGCCAGACGACCGGGGAGCTGTTTTTT.

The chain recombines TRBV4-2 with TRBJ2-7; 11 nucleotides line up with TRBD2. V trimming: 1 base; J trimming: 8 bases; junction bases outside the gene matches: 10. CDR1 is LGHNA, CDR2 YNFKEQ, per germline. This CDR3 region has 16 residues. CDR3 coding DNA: TGTGCCAGCAGCCAAGTTGACCCTAGCGGGGGGCTCAAGCAGTACTTC. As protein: CASSQVDPSGGLKQYF.

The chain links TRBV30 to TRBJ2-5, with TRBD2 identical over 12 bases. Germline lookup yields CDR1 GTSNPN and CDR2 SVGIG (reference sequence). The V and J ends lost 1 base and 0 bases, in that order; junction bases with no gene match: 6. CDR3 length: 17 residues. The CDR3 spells CAWSGLAGASYQETQYF. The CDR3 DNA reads TGTGCCTGGAGTGGACTAGCGGGGGCCTCGTACCAAGAGACCCAGTACTTC.

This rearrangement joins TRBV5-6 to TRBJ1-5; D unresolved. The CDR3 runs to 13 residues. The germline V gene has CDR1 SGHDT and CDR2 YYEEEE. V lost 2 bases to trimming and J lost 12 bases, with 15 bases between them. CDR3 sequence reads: CASSFGQEEYQHF. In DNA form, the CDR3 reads TGTGCCAGCAGCTTCGGGCAGGAAGAATACCAGCATTTT.

DNA for the CDR3: TGCGCCAGCAGCCGAATGGGGGGTCCCGGGGAGCTGTTTTTT. Translating it yields CASSRMGGPGELFF. The rearrangement uses TRBV5-1 and TRBJ2-2, with a weak D call TRBD2 (6 bases). The V gene's germline CDR1 is SGHRS and CDR2 YFSETQ. The V and J ends lost 4 bases and 6 bases respectively, with 13 bases between them. The CDR3 loop spans 14 amino acids.

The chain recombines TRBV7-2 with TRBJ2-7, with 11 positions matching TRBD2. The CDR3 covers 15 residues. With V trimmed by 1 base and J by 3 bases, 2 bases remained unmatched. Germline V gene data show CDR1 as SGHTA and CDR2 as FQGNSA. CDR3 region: CASSLGLAGYYEQYF. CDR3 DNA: TGTGCCAGCAGCTTAGGACTAGCGGGATACTACGAGCAGTACTTC.

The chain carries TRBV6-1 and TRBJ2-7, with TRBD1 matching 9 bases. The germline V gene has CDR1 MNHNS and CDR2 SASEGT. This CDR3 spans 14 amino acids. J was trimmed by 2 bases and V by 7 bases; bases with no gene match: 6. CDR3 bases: TGTGCCAGCAACATCGACAGGGGGGCCTACGAGCAGTACTTC. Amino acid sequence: CASNIDRGAYEQYF.

CDR3 loop: CASSQEGPRPGELFF. CDR3 DNA sequence: TGCGCCAGCAGCCAAGAGGGGCCACGGCCCGGGGAGCTGTTTTTT. V and J are TRBV4-1 and TRBJ2-2; maybe TRBD1 (5 bases). Trimming removed 0 bases at V and 6 bases at J, with 11 bases between. This CDR3 contains 15 residues. Germline lookup yields CDR1 MGHRA and CDR2 YSYEKL.

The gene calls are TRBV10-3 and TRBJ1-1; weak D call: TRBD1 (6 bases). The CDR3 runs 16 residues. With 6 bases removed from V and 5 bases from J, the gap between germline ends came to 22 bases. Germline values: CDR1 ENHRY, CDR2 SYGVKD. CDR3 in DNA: TGTGCCATCAGCACCTCCCCTTACGGGGGGCGGACTGAAGCTTTCTTT. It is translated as CAISTSPYGGRTEAFF.

This CDR3 reads CASSYNEQFF. As DNA, the CDR3 is TGTGCCAGCAGTTACAATGAGCAGTTCTTC. V and J are TRBV6-6 and TRBJ2-1; D is unclear. The CDR3 is made up of 10 amino acids. Trimming left V 2 bases short and J 7 bases short, with 0 bases between. Germline V gene lookup returns CDR1 MNHNY and CDR2 SVGAGI (reference sequence).

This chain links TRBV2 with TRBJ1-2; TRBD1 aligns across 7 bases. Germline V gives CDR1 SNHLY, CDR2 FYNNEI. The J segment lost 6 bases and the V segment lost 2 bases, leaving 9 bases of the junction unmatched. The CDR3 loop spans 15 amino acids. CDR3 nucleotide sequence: TGTGCCAGCAGTGAATCGAGGCAGGGGGTACATGGCTACACCTTC. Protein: CASSESRQGVHGYTF.

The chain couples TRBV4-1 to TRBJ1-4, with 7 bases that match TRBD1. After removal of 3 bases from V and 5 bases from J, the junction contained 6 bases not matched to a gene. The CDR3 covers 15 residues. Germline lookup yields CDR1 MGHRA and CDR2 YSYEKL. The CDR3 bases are TGCGCCAGCAGCCAGACAGGGCCCGGGAATGAAAAACTGTTTTTT. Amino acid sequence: CASSQTGPGNEKLFF.

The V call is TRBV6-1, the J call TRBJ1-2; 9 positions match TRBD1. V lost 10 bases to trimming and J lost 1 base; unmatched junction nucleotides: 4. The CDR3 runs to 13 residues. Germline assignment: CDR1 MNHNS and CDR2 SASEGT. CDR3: CAIRDRVNYGYTF. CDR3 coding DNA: TGTGCCATCAGGGACAGGGTTAACTATGGCTACACCTTC.

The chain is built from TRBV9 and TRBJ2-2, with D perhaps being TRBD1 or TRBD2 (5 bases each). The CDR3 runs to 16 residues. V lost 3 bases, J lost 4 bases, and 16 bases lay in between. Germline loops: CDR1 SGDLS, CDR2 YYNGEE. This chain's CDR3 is CASSATLGRVTGELFF. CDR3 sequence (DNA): TGTGCCAGCAGCGCGACCTTGGGACGGGTCACCGGGGAGCTGTTTTTT.

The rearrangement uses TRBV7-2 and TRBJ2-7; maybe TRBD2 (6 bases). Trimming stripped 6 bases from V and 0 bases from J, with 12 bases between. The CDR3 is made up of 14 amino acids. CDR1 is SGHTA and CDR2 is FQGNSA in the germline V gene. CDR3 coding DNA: TGTGCCAGCAGTACAGCCGGGAGCTCCTACGAGCAGTACTTC. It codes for CASSTAGSSYEQYF. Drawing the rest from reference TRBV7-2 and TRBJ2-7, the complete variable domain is GAGVSQSPSNKVTEKGKDVELRCDPISGHTALYWYRQSLGQGLEFLIYFQGNSAPDKSGLPSDRFSAERTGGSVSTLTIQRTQQEDSAVYLCASSTAGSSYEQYFGPGTRLTVT.